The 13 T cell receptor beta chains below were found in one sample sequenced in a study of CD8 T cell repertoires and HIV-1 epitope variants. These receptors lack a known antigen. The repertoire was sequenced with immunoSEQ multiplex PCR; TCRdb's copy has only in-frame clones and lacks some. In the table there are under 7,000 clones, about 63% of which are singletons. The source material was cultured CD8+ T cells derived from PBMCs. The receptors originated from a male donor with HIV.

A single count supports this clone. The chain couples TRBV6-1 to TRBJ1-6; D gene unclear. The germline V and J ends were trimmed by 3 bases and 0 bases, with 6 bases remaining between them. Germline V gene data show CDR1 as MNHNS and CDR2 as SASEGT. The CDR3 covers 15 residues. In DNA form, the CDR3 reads TGTGCCAGCAGTGAGGTCCGCTCCTATAATTCACCCCTCCACTTT. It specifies CASSEVRSYNSPLHF.

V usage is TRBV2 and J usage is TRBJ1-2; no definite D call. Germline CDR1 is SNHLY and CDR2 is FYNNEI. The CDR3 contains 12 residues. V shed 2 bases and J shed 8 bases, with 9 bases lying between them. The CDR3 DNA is TGTGCCAGCAGTGAAAACCGACTGGGCTACACCTTC. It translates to CASSENRLGYTF.

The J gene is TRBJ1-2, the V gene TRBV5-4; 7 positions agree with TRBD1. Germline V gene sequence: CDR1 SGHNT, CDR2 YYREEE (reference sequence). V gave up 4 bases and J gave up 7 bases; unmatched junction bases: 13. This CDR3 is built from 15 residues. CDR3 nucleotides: TGTGCCAGCAGCCTAGGGGACAGCGGGAGGGGTGGCTACACCTTC. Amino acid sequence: CASSLGDSGRGGYTF.

CDR3 coding DNA: TGTGCCAGTTTACAGAACACTGAAGCTTTCTTT. Translation: CASLQNTEAFF. This chain connects TRBV19 to TRBJ1-1; D is ambiguous. The V gene's germline CDR1 is LNHDA and CDR2 SQIVND (reference sequence). Deletions cut 8 bases from V and 1 base from J, with 5 bases between. CDR3 length: 11 residues.

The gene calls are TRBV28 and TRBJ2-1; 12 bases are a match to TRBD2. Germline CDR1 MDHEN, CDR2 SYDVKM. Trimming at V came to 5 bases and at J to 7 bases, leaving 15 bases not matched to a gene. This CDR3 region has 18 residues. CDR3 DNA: TGTGCCAGCAGTCCAGAGGGGGGACTAGCGGGCGTGGGGAATGAGCAGTTCTTC. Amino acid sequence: CASSPEGGLAGVGNEQFF.

The CDR3 protein is CATSRAGANYGYTF. Here the CDR3 DNA reads TGTGCCACGAGTAGGGCGGGAGCTAACTATGGCTACACCTTC. V gene TRBV27 combines with J gene TRBJ1-2; D call uncertain. CDR1 and CDR2 (germline): MNHEY, SMNVEV (reference sequence). The CDR3 covers 14 residues. V was pared by 10 bases and J by 0 bases, with 15 bases between.

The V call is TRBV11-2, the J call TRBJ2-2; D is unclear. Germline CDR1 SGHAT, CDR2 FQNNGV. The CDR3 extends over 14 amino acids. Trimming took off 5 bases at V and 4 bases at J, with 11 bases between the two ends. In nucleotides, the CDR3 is TGTGCCAGCAGCCCTATGAGACGCACCGGGGAGCTGTTTTTT. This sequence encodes CASSPMRRTGELFF. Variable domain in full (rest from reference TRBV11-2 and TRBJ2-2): EAGVAQSPRYKIIEKRQSVAFWCNPISGHATLYWYQQILGQGPKLLIQFQNNGVVDDSQLPKDRFSAERLKGVDSTLKIQPAKLEDSAVYLCASSPMRRTGELFFGEGSRLTVL.

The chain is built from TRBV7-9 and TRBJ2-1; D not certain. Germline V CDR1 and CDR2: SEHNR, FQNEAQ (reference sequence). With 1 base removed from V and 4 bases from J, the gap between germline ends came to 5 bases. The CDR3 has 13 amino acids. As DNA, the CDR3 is TGTGCCAGCAGCTTAGATACGTACAATGAGCAGTTCTTC. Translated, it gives CASSLDTYNEQFF.

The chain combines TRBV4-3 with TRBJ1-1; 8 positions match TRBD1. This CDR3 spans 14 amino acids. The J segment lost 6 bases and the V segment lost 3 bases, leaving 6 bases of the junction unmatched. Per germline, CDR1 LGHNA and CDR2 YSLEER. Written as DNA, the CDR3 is TGCGCCAGCAGCCAGGGGACAGGAGAGGCTGAAGCTTTCTTT. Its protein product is CASSQGTGEAEAFF.

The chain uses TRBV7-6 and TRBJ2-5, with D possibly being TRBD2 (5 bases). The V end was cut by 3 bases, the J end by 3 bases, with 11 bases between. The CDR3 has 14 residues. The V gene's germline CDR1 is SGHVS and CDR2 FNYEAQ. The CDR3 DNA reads TGTGCCAGCAGCTTTGGAGGAGGAAAAGAGACCCAGTACTTC. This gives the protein CASSFGGGKETQYF. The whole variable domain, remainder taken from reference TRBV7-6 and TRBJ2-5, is GAGVSQSPRYKVTKRGQDVALRCDPISGHVSLYWYRQALGQGPEFLTYFNYEAQQDKSGLPNDRFSAERPEGSISTLTIQRTEQRDSAMYRCASSFGGGKETQYFGPGTRLLVL.

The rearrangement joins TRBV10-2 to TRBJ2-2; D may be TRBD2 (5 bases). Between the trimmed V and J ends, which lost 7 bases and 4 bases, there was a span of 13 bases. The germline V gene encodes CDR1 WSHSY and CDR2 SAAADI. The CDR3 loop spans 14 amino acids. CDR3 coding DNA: TGCGCCAGCAAGACGGGAAGTAGCACCGGGGAGCTGTTTTTT. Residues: CASKTGSSTGELFF.

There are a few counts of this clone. Here the CDR3 DNA reads TGTGCCAGTAAGGCCAGGGCCTCCGAGCAGTACTTC. Translated, it gives CASKARASEQYF. This chain uses TRBV19 with TRBJ2-7; a weak D match, TRBD1 (5 bases). The germline gives CDR1 LNHDA, CDR2 SQIVND (reference sequence). The CDR3 contains 12 residues. Trimming shortened V by 7 bases and J by 6 bases, and 13 bases separated the two germline ends.

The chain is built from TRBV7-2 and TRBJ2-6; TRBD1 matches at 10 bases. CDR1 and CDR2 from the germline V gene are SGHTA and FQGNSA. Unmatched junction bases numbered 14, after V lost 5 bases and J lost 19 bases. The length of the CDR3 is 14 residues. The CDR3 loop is CASSQGRRTGGFTF. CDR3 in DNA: TGTGCCAGCAGCCAAGGTCGGCGGACAGGGGGGTTTACTTTC.